Reported below is one T cell receptor (beta chain). Its antigen is not identified. CDR1 SQVTM and CDR2 ANQGSEA come from the germline V gene. This CDR3 spans 13 amino acids. With 2 bases removed from V and 5 bases from J, the gap between germline ends came to 13 bases. The data were obtained in a study of memory CD4+ T cells and cytomegalovirus serostatus. Study-level information: This sample comes from healthy Belgian adults, fewer than 10 CMV seropositive, approximately 25 seronegative.

Study-wide results and limits: A US-trained random forest predicted CMV serostatus with median AUC roughly 0.9. Suggested: most of the CMV-linked TCR signature lies in CD4+ memory cells.

TCRdb keeps only in-frame clones here, not all; method: immunoSEQ multiplex PCR. Found here are 55,000 to 65,000 clones, over 80% of them singletons; the top ten hold approximately 0.4%. The sort gate was single viable CD3+CD4+CD8-CD45RO+ cells for memory CD4+ T cells. This chain links TRBV29-1 with TRBJ2-7, with TRBD2 as a possible D gene (5 bases). Sequencing input: memory CD4+ T cells from blood. This receptor was taken from an adult in good health and CMV-seronegative. Here the CDR3 DNA reads TGCAGCGTTGAATATACAGCGGCGGACGAGCAGTACTTC. This codes for CSVEYTAADEQYF.